This T cell receptor beta chain was obtained from a study of shared clonotypes between healthy human individuals. Study-wide results and limits: All-four-donor shared clonotypes had higher generation probabilities than non-shared clonotypes did.

V gave up 2 bases and J gave up 6 bases, with 10 bases separating them. The germline gives CDR1 MGHDK, CDR2 SYGVNS. The CDR3 contains 14 residues. A word on this clone: Its cognate antigen is unknown.

Here immunoSEQ multiplex PCR was the method, and the copy in TCRdb shows in-frame clones only, minus some. The data hold over a million clones, with approximately 98.5% observed a single time. The clonotype was recovered from a young man in good health. The chain uses TRBV25-1 and TRBJ1-4; possible D gene TRBD1, 5 bases. Input material: naive CD4+ T cells sorted from blood. The subset is: CD45RA+ positively selected. CDR3 DNA: TGTGCCAGCAGTGAAAGCAGGGTCGATGAAAAACTGTTTTTT. Its protein is CASSESRVDEKLFF.